Detailed here is one TCR beta chain. Its antigen is not identified. This sample stems from a study of cytomegalovirus exposure and HLA in healthy donors. Study context: Earlier sequencing of about 179 million T cells yielded fewer than 140 million unique TCR beta sequences. Study outcomes and limitations: Roughly uniform sequencing depth across donors was assumed, possibly incorrectly. Later analysis identified about 17,000 TCR beta sequences associated with HLA alleles, using a false discovery rate threshold of 0.05. In an earlier analysis, most TCR beta V segments were productive about 90% or about 30% of the time.

Germline lookup yields CDR1 MDHEN and CDR2 SYDVKM. Trimming removed 2 bases at V and 6 bases at J, with 16 bases between. This CDR3 spans 15 amino acids. Vbeta (60) and Jbeta (13) primers were used in the PCR. Clones were sequenced by immunoSEQ multiplex PCR, and TCRdb holds only the in-frame ones, with some missing. Here the sample spans 150,000 or so clones, around 74% being singletons. The TCR sequence derives from a man younger than 35 in good health and CMV-seropositive. What was sequenced was PBMCs. The chain employs TRBV28 and TRBJ1-1; D is unresolved. CDR3 nucleotide sequence: TGTGCCAGCAGTTTACCTCGGGCGGGAACGGCTGAAGCTTTCTTT. Protein: CASSLPRAGTAEAFF.